The entry below describes one T cell receptor (beta chain). The data belong to a study of cytomegalovirus exposure and HLA in healthy donors. Researchers ran the PCR with 60 Vbeta and 13 Jbeta primers. The protocol was immunoSEQ multiplex PCR, while the TCRdb copy is restricted to in-frame clones and leaves out a portion. The sample's table shows over 100,000 clones. The CDR3 has 15 residues. The V gene end was trimmed by 1 base and the J gene end by 2 bases; junction bases not matched to a gene: 5. Per germline, CDR1 MDHEN and CDR2 SYDVKM. Sequencing input: PBMCs. The clonotype comes from a middle-aged man in good health and CMV-seropositive. V gene TRBV28 combines with J gene TRBJ2-7; TRBD1 aligns across 7 bases. This CDR3 reads CASSLSAQGAYEQYF. Written as DNA, the CDR3 is TGTGCCAGCAGTTTATCAGCGCAGGGGGCCTACGAGCAGTACTTC. Supplemented by reference TRBV28 and TRBJ2-7, the full variable domain reads DVKVTQSSRYLVKRTGEKVFLECVQDMDHENMFWYRQDPGLGLRLIYFSYDVKMKEKGDIPEGYSVSREKKERFSLILESASTNQTSMYLCASSLSAQGAYEQYFGPGTRLTVT.